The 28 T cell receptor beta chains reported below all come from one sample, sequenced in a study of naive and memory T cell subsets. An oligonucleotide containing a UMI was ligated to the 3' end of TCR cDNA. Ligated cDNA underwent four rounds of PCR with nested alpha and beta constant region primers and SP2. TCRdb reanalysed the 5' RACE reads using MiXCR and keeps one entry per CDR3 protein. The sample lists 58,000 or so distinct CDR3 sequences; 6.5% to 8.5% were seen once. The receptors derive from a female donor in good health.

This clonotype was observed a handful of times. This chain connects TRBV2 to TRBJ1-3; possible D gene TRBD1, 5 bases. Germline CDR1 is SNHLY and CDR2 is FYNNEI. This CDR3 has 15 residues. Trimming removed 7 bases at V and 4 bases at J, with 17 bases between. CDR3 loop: CASMTDGRRGNTIYF. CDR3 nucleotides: TGTGCCAGCATGACAGATGGCAGAAGAGGAAACACCATATATTTT.

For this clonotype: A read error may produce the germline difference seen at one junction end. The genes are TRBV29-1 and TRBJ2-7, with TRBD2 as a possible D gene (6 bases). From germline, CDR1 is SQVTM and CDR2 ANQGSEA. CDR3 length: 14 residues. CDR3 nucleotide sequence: TGCAGCGTTGAAGGGGACTCCCAGTACTACGAGCGGTACTTC. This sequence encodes CSVEGDSQYYERYF.

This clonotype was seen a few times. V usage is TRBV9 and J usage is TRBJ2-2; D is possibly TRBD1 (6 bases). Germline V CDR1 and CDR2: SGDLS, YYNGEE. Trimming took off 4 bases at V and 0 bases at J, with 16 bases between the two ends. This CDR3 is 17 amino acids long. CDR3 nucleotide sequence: TGTGCCAGCAGCTTCATAGGGGGAGCTTCGAACACCGGGGAGCTGTTTTTT. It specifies CASSFIGGASNTGELFF. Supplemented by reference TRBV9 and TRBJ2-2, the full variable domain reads DSGVTQTPKHLITATGQRVTLRCSPRSGDLSVYWYQQSLDQGLQFLIQYYNGEERAKGNILERFSAQQFPDLHSELNLSSLELGDSALYFCASSFIGGASNTGELFFGEGSRLTVL.

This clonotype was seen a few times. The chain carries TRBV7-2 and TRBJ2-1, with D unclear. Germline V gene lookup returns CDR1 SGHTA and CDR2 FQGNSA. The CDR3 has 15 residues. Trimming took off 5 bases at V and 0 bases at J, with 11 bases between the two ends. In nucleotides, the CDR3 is TGTGCCAGCAGCGACCAGTCTTTCTCCTACAATGAGCAGTTCTTC. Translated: CASSDQSFSYNEQFF. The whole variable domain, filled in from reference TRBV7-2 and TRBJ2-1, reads GAGVSQSPSNKVTEKGKDVELRCDPISGHTALYWYRQSLGQGLEFLIYFQGNSAPDKSGLPSDRFSAERTGGSVSTLTIQRTQQEDSAVYLCASSDQSFSYNEQFFGPGTRLTVL.

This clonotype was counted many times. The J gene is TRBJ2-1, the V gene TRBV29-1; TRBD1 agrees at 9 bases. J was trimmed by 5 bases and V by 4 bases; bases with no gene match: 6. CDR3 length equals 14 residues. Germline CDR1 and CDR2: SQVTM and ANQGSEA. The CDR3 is CSVALGQGDNEQFF. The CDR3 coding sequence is TGCAGCGTTGCCCTGGGACAGGGTGACAATGAGCAGTTCTTC.

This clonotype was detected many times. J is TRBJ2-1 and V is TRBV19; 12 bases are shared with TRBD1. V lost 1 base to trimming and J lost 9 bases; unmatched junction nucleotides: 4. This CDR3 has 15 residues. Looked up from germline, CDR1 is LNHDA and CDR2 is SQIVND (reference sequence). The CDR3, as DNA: TGTGCCAGTAGTATAGCAGGGACAGGGGGCGGTGAGCAGTTCTTC. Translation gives CASSIAGTGGGEQFF.

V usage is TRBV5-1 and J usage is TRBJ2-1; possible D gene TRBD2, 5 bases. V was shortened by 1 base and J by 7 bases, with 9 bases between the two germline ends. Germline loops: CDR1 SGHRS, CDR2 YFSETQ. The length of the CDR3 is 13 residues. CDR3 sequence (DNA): TGCGCCAGCAGCTTGTTCGGACTTAATGAGCAGTTCTTC. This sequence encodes CASSLFGLNEQFF.

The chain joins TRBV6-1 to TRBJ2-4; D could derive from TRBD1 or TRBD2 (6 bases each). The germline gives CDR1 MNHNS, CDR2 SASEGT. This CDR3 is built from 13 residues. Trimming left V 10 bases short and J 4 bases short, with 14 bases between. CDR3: CAIAGHLKNIQYF. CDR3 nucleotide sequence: TGTGCCATCGCGGGACACCTAAAAAACATTCAGTACTTC.

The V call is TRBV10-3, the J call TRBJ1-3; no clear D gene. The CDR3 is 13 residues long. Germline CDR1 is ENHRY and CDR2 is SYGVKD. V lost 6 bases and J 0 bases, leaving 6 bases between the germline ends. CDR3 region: CAIRAPSGNTIYF. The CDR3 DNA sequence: TGTGCCATCAGGGCCCCCTCTGGAAACACCATATATTTT.

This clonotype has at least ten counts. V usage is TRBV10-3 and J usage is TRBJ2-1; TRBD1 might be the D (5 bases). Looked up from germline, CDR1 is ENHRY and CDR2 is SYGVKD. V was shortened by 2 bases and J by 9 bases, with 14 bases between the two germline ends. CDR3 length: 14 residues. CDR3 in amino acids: CAISEVGVRAEQFF. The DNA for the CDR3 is TGTGCCATCAGTGAGGTAGGGGTTCGGGCTGAGCAGTTCTTC.

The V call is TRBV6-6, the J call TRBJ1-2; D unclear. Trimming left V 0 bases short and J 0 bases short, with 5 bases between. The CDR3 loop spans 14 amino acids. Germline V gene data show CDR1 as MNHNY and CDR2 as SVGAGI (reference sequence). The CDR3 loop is CASSYSQANYGYTF. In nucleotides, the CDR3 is TGTGCCAGCAGTTACTCCCAAGCTAACTATGGCTACACCTTC.

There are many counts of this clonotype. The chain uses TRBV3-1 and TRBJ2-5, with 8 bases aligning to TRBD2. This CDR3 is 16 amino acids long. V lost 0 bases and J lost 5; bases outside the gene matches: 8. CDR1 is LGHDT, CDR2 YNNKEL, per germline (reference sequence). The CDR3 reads CASSQDRAGARETQYF. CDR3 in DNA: TGTGCCAGCAGCCAAGATCGAGCGGGGGCTCGGGAGACCCAGTACTTC.

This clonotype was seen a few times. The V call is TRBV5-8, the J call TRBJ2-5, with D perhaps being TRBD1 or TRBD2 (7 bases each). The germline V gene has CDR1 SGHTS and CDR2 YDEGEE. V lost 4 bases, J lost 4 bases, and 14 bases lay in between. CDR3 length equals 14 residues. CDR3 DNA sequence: TGTGCCAGCAGCCTGACAGGGAGGGGAGAGACCCAGTACTTC. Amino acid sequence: CASSLTGRGETQYF.

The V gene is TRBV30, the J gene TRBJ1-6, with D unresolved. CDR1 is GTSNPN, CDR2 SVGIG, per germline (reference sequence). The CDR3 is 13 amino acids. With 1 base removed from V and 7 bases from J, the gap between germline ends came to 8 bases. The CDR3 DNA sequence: TGTGCCTGGAGTGATAACATAAATTCACCCCTCCACTTT. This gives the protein CAWSDNINSPLHF.

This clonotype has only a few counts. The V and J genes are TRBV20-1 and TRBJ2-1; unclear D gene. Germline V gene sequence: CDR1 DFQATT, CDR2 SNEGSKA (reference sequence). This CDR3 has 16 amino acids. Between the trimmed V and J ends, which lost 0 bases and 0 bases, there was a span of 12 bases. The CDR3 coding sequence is TGCAGTGCTAGAGATCTCTCGGGCCCCTCCTACAATGAGCAGTTCTTC. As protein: CSARDLSGPSYNEQFF.

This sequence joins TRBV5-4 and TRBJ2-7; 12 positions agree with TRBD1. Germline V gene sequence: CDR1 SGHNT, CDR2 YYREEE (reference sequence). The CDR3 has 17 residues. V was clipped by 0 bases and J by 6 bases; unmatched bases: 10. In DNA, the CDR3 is TGTGCCAGCAGCTTGGGGGGGCGGGGACAGGGGGCCTTCGAGCAGTACTTC. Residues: CASSLGGRGQGAFEQYF.

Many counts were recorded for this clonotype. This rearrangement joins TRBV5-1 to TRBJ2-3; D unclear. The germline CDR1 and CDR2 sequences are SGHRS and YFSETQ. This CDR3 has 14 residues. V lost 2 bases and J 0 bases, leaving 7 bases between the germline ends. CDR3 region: CASSFAASTDTQYF. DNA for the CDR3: TGCGCCAGCAGCTTTGCAGCGAGCACAGATACGCAGTATTTT.

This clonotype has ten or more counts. The CDR3: CASSLIFQAGLPTGELFF. The CDR3 DNA is TGTGCCAGCAGTTTAATCTTTCAGGCAGGGCTCCCCACCGGGGAGCTGTTTTTT. The chain links TRBV27 to TRBJ2-2, with a tentative D call TRBD1 (5 bases). The germline CDR1 and CDR2 sequences are MNHEY and SMNVEV (reference sequence). The CDR3 totals 18 residues. Trimming stripped 2 bases from V and 4 bases from J, with 20 bases between.

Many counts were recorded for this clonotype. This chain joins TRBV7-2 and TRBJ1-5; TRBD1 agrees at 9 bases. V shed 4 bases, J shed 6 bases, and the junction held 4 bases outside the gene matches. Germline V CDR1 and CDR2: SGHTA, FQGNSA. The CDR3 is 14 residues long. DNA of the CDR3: TGTGCCAGCAGCTCCCGACAGGGGGGTCAGCCCCAGCATTTT. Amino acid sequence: CASSSRQGGQPQHF. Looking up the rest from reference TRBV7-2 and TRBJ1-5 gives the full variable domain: GAGVSQSPSNKVTEKGKDVELRCDPISGHTALYWYRQSLGQGLEFLIYFQGNSAPDKSGLPSDRFSAERTGGSVSTLTIQRTQQEDSAVYLCASSSRQGGQPQHFGDGTRLSIL.

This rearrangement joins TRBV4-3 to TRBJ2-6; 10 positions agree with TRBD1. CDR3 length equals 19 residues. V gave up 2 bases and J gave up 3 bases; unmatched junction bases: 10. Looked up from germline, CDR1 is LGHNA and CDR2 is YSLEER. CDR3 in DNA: TGCGCCAGCAGCCAAAACGGCGGGACAGGGGTGTTTGGGGCCAACGTCCTGACTTTC. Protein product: CASSQNGGTGVFGANVLTF.

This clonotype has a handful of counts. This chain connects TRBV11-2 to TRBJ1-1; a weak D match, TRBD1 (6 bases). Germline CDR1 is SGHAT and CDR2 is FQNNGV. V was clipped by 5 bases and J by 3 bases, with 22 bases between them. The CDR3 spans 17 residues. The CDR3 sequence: CASSLGRRGAGDTEAFF. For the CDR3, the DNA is TGTGCCAGCAGCCTAGGAAGGCGGGGGGCCGGGGACACTGAAGCTTTCTTT.

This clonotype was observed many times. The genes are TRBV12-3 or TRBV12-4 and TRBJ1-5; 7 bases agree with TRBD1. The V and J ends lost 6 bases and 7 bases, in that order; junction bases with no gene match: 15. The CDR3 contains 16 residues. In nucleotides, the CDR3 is TGTGCCAGCAGAGGATCCGGGACAGTTGGGGGCCAGCCCCAGCATTTT. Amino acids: CASRGSGTVGGQPQHF.

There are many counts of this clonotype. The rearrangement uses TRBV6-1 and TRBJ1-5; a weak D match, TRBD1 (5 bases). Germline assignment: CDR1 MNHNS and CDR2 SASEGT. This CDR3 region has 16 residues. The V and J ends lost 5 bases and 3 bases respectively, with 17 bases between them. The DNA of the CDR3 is TGTGCCAGCAGTCCTCAGGGCGGCGGCCTCAATCAGCCCCAGCATTTT. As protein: CASSPQGGGLNQPQHF.

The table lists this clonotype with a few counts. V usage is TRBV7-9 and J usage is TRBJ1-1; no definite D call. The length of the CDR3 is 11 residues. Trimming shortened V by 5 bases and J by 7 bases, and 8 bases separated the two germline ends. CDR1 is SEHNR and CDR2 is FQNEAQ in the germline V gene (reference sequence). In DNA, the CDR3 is TGTGCCAGCAGCGTGGAGAGTGAAGCTTTCTTT. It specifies CASSVESEAFF.

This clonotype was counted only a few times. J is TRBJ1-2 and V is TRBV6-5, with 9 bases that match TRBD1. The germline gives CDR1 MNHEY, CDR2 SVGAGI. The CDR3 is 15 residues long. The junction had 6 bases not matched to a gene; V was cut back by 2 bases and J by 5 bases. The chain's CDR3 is CASSYESGTGYGYTF. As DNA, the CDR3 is TGTGCCAGCAGTTACGAGTCCGGGACAGGGTATGGCTACACCTTC.

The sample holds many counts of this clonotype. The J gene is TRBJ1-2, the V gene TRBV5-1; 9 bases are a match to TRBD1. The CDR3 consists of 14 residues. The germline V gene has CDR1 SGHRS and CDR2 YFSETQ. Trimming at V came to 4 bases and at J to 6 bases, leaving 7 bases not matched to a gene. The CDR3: CASSRTGDVHGYTF. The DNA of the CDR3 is TGCGCCAGCAGCCGGACAGGGGATGTCCATGGCTACACCTTC. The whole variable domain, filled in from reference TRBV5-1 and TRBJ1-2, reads KAGVTQTPRYLIKTRGQQVTLSCSPISGHRSVSWYQQTPGQGLQFLFEYFSETQRNKGNFPGRFSGRQFSNSRSEMNVSTLELGDSALYLCASSRTGDVHGYTFGSGTRLTVV.

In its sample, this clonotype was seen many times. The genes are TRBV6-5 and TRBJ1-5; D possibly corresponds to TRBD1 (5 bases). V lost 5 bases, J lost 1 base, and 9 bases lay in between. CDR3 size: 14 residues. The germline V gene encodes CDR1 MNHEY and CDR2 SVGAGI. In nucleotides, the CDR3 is TGTGCCAGCAGTCGCGGGACCAGCAATCAGCCCCAGCATTTT. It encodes CASSRGTSNQPQHF.

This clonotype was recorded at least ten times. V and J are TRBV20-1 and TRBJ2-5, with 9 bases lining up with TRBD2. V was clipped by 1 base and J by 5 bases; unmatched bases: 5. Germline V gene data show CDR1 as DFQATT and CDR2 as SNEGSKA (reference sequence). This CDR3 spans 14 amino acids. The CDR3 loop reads CSARAGLAGETQYF. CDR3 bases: TGCAGTGCTAGAGCGGGACTAGCAGGGGAGACCCAGTACTTC.